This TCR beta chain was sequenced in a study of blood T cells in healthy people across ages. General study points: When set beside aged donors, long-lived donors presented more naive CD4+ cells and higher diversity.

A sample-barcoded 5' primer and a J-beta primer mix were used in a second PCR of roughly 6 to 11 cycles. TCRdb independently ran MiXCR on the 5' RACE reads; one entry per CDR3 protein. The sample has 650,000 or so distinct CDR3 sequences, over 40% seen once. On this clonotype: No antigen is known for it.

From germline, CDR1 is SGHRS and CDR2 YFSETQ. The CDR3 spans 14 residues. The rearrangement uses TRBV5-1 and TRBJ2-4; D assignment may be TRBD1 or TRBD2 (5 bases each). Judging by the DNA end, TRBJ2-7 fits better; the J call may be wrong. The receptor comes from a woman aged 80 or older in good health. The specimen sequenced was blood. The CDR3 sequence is CASSLERTTYEQYF. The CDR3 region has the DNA TGCGCCAGCAGCTTGGAGCGGACAACCTACGAGCAGTACTTC.